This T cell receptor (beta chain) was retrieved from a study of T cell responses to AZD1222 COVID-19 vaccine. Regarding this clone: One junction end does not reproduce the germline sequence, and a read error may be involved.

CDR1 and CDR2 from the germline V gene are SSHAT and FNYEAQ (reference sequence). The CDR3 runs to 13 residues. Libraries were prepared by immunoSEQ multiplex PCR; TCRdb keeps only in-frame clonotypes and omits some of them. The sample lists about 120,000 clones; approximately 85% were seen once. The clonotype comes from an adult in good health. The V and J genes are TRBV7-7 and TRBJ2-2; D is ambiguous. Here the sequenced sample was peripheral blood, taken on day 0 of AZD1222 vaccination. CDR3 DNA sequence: TGTGCTAGCAGCTTAGCTGGGGCCGGGGAGCTGTTTTTT. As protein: CASSLAGAGELFF.